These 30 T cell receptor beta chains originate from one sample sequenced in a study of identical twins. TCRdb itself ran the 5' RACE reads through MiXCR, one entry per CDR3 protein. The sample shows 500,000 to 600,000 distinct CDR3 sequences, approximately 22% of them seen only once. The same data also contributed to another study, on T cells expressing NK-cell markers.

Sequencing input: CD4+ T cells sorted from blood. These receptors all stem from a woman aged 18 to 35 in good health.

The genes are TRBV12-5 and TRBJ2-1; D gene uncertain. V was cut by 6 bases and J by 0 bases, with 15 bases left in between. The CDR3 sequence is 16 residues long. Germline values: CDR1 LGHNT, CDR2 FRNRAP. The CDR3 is CASGQPMPSSYNEQFF. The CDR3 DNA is TGTGCTAGTGGACAACCCATGCCGAGCTCCTACAATGAGCAGTTCTTC.

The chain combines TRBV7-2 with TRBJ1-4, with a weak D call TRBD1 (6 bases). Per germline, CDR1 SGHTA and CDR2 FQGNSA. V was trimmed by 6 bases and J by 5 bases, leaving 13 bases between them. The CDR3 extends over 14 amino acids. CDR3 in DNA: TGTGCCAGCAGGGCGGACAGACCGAATGAAAAACTGTTTTTT. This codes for CASRADRPNEKLFF.

The CDR3 loop reads CASSARVSGTDTQYF. The CDR3 nucleotides read TGTGCCAGCAGCGCCAGGGTTTCTGGCACAGATACGCAGTATTTT. The gene calls are TRBV9 and TRBJ2-3; D perhaps matches TRBD1 (5 bases). The CDR3 totals 15 residues. V lost 3 bases to trimming and J lost 1 base, with 12 bases between them. Germline V lookup: CDR1 SGDLS, CDR2 YYNGEE.

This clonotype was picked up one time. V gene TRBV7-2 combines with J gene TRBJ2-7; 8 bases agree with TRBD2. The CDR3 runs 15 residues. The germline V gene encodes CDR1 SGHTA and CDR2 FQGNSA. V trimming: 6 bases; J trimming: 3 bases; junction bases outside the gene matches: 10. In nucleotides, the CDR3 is TGTGCCAGCAGATTCCGGGCGGGAGGATTCTACGAGCAGTACTTC. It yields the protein CASRFRAGGFYEQYF. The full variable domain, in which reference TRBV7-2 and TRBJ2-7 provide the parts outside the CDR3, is GAGVSQSPSNKVTEKGKDVELRCDPISGHTALYWYRQSLGQGLEFLIYFQGNSAPDKSGLPSDRFSAERTGGSVSTLTIQRTQQEDSAVYLCASRFRAGGFYEQYFGPGTRLTVT.

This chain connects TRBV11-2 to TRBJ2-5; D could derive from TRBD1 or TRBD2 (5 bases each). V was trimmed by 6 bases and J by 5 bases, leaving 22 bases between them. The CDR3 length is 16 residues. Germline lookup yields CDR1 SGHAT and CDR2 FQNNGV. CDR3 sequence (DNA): TGTGCCAGCAGGCGCATCCCTCAGGGAGTAGGGGAGACCCAGTACTTC. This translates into CASRRIPQGVGETQYF.

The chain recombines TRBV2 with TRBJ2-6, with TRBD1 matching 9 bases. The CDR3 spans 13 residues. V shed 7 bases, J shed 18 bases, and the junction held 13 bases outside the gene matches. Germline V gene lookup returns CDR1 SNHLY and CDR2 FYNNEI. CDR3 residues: CASNLQLTGGKTF. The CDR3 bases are TGTGCCAGCAATCTACAATTGACAGGGGGGAAGACTTTC.

The CDR3 spells CSADDRVRREQYF. As DNA, the CDR3 is TGCAGTGCTGACGACAGGGTTCGACGCGAGCAGTACTTC. The chain joins TRBV20-1 to TRBJ2-7; the match to TRBD1 covers 7 bases. V was clipped by 5 bases and J by 6 bases; unmatched bases: 10. There are 13 residues in the CDR3. Germline values: CDR1 DFQATT, CDR2 SNEGSKA (reference sequence).

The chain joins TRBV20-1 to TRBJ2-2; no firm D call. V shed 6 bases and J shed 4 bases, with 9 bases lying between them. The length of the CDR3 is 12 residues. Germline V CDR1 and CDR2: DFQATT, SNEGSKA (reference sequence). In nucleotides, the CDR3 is TGCAGTGCCCCCTCGGGCACCGGGGAGCTGTTTTTT. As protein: CSAPSGTGELFF.

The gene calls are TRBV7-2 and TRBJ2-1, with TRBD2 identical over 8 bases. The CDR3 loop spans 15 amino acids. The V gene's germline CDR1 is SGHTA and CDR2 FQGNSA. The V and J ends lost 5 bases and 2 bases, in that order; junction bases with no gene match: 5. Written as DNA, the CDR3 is TGTGCCAGCAGCGCAGCGGGGGTACCCTACAATGAGCAGTTCTTC. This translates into CASSAAGVPYNEQFF.

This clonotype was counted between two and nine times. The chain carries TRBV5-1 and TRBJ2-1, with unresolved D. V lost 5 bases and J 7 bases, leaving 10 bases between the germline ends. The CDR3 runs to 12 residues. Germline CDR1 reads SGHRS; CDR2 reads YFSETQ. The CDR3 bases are TGCGCCAGCAGTACGAGGAAGAATGAGCAGTTCTTC. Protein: CASSTRKNEQFF.

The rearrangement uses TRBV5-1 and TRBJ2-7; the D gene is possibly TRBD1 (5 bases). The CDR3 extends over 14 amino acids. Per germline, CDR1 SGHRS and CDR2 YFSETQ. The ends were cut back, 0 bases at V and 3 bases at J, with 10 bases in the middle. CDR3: CASSLGQLDYEQYF. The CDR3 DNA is TGCGCCAGCAGCTTGGGACAGCTCGACTACGAGCAGTACTTC.

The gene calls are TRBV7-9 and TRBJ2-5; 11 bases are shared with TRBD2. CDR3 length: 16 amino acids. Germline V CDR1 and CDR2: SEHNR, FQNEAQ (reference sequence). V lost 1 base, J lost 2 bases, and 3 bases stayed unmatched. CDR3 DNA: TGTGCCAGCAGCTTAGGTGGGACTAGCGGACAAGAGACCCAGTACTTC. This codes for CASSLGGTSGQETQYF. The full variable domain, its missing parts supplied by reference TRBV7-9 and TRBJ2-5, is DTGVSQNPRHKITKRGQNVTFRCDPISEHNRLYWYRQTLGQGPEFLTYFQNEAQLEKSRLLSDRFSAERPKGSFSTLEIQRTEQGDSAMYLCASSLGGTSGQETQYFGPGTRLLVL.

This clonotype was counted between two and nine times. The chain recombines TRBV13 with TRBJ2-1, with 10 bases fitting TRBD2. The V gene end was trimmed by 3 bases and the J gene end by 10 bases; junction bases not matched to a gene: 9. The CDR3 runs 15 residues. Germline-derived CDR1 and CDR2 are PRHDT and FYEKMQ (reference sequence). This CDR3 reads CASSFQLAGLYEQFF. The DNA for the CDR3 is TGTGCCAGCAGCTTTCAACTAGCGGGACTATACGAGCAGTTCTTC. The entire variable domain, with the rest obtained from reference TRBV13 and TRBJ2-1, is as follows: AAGVIQSPRHLIKEKRETATLKCYPIPRHDTVYWYQQGPGQDPQFLISFYEKMQSDKGSIPDRFSAQQFSDYHSELNMSSLELGDSALYFCASSFQLAGLYEQFFGPGTRLTVL.

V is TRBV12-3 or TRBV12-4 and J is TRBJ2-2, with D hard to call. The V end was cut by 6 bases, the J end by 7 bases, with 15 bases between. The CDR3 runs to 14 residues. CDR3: CASSPSPSGGELFF. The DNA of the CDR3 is TGTGCCAGCAGCCCATCCCCAAGTGGCGGGGAGCTGTTTTTT.

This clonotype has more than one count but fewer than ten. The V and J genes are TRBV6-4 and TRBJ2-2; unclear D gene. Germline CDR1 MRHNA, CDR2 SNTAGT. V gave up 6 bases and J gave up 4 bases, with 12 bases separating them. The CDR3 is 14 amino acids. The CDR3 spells CASRSDASTGELFF. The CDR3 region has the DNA TGTGCCAGCAGATCGGACGCTTCCACCGGGGAGCTGTTTTTT.

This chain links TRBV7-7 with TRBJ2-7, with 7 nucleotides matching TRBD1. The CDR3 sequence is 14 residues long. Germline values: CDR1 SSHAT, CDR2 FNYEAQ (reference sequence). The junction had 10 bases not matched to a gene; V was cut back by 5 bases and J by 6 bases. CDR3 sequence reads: CASSTTTGVGEQYF. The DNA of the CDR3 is TGTGCCAGCAGCACCACCACAGGGGTCGGCGAGCAGTACTTC.

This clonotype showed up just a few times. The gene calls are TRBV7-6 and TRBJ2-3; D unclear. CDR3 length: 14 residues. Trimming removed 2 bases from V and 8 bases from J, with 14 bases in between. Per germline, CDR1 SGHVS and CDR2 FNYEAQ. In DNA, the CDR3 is TGTGCCAGCAGCTTAAAGCAAGGCGGAAGTACGCAGTATTTT. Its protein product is CASSLKQGGSTQYF.

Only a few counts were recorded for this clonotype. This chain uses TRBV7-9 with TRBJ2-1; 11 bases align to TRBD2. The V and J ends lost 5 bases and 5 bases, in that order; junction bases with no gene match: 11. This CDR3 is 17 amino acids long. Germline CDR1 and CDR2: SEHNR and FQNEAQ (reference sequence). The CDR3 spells CASSLNLGTSGNNEQFF. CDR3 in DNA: TGTGCCAGCAGCCTTAACCTCGGGACTAGCGGTAACAATGAGCAGTTCTTC.

The CDR3 nucleotides are TGCAGTGCTAGAGACCCGGGGACCGAAGCCAGTTACGAGCAGTACTTC. Translated: CSARDPGTEASYEQYF. The rearrangement uses TRBV20-1 and TRBJ2-7; D possibly matches TRBD1 or TRBD2 (5 bases each). Germline V gene lookup returns CDR1 DFQATT and CDR2 SNEGSKA (reference sequence). Trimming pared 0 bases from V and 4 bases from J, leaving 19 bases between. The CDR3 has 16 residues.

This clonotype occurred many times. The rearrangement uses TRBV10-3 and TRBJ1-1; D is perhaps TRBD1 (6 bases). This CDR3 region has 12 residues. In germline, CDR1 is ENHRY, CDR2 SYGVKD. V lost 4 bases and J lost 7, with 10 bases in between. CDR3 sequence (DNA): TGTGCCATCAGTGTCACAGGGCTTGAAGCTTTCTTT. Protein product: CAISVTGLEAFF.

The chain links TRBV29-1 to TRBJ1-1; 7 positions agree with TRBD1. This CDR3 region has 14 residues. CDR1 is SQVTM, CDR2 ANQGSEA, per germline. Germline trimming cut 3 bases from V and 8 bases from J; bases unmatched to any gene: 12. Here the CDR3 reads CSVDPRQGEAEAFF. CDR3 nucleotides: TGCAGCGTTGACCCCCGACAGGGCGAAGCAGAAGCTTTCTTT.

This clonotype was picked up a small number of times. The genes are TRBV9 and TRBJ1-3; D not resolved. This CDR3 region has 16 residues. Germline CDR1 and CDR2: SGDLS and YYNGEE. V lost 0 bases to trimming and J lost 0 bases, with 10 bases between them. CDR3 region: CASSVGQELSGNTIYF. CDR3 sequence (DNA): TGTGCCAGCAGCGTAGGCCAGGAACTCTCTGGAAACACCATATATTTT.

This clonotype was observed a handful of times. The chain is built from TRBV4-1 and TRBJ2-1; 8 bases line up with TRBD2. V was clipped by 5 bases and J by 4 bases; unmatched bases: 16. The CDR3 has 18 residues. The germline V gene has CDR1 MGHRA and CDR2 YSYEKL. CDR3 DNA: TGCGCCAGCAGCGCCAGCATGTCGGGTAGCGGGGTATACAATGAGCAGTTCTTC. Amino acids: CASSASMSGSGVYNEQFF.

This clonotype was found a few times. The DNA for the CDR3 is TGCAGTTCCTCCGGGACAGGACACAATGAGCAGTTCTTC. Residues: CSSSGTGHNEQFF. J is TRBJ2-1 and V is TRBV20-1; TRBD1 matches 8 bases. V shed 8 bases, J shed 5 bases, and the junction held 8 bases outside the gene matches. CDR1 and CDR2 (germline): DFQATT, SNEGSKA (reference sequence). The CDR3 is 13 amino acids.

The CDR3 reads CASSQFSGAVETQYF. The CDR3 coding sequence is TGTGCCAGCAGCCAGTTTTCTGGGGCTGTGGAGACCCAGTACTTC. This chain joins TRBV14 and TRBJ2-5, with D perhaps matching TRBD1 (5 bases). The CDR3 covers 15 residues. Trimming took 3 bases from V and 5 from J, leaving 16 bases between them. Germline CDR1 is SGHDN and CDR2 is FVKESK.

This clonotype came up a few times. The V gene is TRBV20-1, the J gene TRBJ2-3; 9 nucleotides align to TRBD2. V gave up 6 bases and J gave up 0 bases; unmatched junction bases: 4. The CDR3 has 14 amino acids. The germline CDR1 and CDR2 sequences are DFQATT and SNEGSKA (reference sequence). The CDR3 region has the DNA TGCAGTGCACTTAGCGGGGGTAGCACAGATACGCAGTATTTT. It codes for CSALSGGSTDTQYF.

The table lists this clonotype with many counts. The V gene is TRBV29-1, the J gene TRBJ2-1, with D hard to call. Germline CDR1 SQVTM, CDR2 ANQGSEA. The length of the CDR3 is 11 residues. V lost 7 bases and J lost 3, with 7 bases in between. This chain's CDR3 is CSAPNYNEQFF. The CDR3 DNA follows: TGCAGCGCCCCTAACTACAATGAGCAGTTCTTC.

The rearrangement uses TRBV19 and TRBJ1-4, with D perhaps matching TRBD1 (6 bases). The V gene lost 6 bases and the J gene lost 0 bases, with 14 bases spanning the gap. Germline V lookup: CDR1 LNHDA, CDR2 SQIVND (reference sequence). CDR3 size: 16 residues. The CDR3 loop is CASRPVRQATNEKLFF. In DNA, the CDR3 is TGTGCCAGTAGACCTGTAAGACAGGCAACTAATGAAAAACTGTTTTTT.

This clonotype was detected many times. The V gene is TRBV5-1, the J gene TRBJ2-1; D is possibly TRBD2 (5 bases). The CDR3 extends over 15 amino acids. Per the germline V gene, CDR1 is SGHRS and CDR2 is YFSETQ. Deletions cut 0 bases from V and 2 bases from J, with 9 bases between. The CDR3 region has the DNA TGCGCCAGCAGCTTGGAGGTACTAGCCTACAATGAGCAGTTCTTC. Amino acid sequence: CASSLEVLAYNEQFF.

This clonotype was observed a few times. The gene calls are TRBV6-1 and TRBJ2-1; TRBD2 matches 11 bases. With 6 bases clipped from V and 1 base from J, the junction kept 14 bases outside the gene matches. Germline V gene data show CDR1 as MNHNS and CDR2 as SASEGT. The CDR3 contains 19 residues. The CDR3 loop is CASRLGLAVRTSSYNEQFF. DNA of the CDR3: TGTGCCAGCAGGTTGGGACTAGCGGTGCGTACATCTTCCTACAATGAGCAGTTCTTC.